What follows are 23 T cell receptor beta chains derived from one specimen sequenced in a study of CD8+ T cells in alopecia areata. cDNA serving as the sequencing template came from extracted, reverse transcribed RNA. TCRdb's table, derived via immunoSEQ multiplex PCR, lists solely in-frame clones and lacks some. This table holds roughly 170,000 clones, over 50% found once. The sample here was CD4+ T cells sorted from blood, taken at week 0. The receptor source for this set is a human donor with alopecia areata.

The CDR3 coding sequence is TGCGCCAGCAGCTCGCCCCTGGCAGAGACCCAGTACTTC. Translated, it gives CASSSPLAETQYF. This chain links TRBV5-1 with TRBJ2-5; D not resolved. Germline V gives CDR1 SGHRS, CDR2 YFSETQ. This CDR3 contains 13 residues. V lost 3 bases, J lost 4 bases, and 10 bases lay in between.

The chain employs TRBV23-1 and TRBJ1-4; D not resolved. TRBV23-1 is placed among ORFs of uncertain function. The CDR3 consists of 16 residues. V was cut by 2 bases and J by 5 bases, with 15 bases left in between. The CDR3 DNA sequence: TGCGCCAGCAGTCAAAGGATGCAGATCAGGAATGAAAAACTGTTTTTT. It yields the protein CASSQRMQIRNEKLFF.

This clone appeared many times. This rearrangement joins TRBV5-5 to TRBJ1-5; 11 nucleotides agree with TRBD1. The V gene's germline CDR1 is SGHKS and CDR2 YYEKEE (reference sequence). The CDR3 is made up of 20 amino acids. The V gene end was trimmed by 1 base and the J gene end by 4 bases; junction bases not matched to a gene: 16. The CDR3 DNA reads as TGTGCCAGCAGCTTGTTGATGGGACAGGGGGAATTTGTCGGGAATCAGCCCCAGCATTTT. The encoded protein is CASSLLMGQGEFVGNQPQHF.

The chain joins TRBV13 to TRBJ2-3; D is perhaps TRBD1 (5 bases). The germline V gene encodes CDR1 PRHDT and CDR2 FYEKMQ (reference sequence). V lost 1 base and J 0 bases, leaving 11 bases between the germline ends. The CDR3 loop spans 16 amino acids. This CDR3 is CASSLVQGMSTDTQYF. Written as DNA, the CDR3 is TGTGCCAGCAGCTTAGTTCAGGGTATGAGCACAGATACGCAGTATTTT.

This clone occurred a few times. The chain couples TRBV29-1 to TRBJ2-5; 12 nucleotides match TRBD2. CDR1 is SQVTM, CDR2 ANQGSEA, per germline. The CDR3 is 13 amino acids. V dropped 7 bases and J dropped 5; count of bases not matched to a gene: 5. In DNA, the CDR3 is TGCAGCGGAAGGACTAGCGGGGTGGAGACCCAGTACTTC. Translation gives CSGRTSGVETQYF.

This clone was found a few times. The CDR3 region has the DNA TGCGCCAGCAGCCAACACGACGGAGCCTACAATGAGCAGTTCTTC. This sequence encodes CASSQHDGAYNEQFF. The rearrangement joins TRBV5-1 to TRBJ2-1; D is unclear. The V end was cut by 4 bases, the J end by 2 bases, with 13 bases between. The CDR3 length is 15 residues. Germline V gives CDR1 SGHRS, CDR2 YFSETQ.

The chain carries TRBV29-1 and TRBJ2-5; D unclear. The germline gives CDR1 SQVTM, CDR2 ANQGSEA. This CDR3 is 10 amino acids long. V was pared by 7 bases and J by 2 bases, with 5 bases between. CDR3 DNA sequence: TGCAGCGCGTTTCAAGAGACCCAGTACTTC. It yields the protein CSAFQETQYF.

This chain links TRBV4-1 with TRBJ1-5; no reliable D call. The germline V gene encodes CDR1 MGHRA and CDR2 YSYEKL. The CDR3 sequence is 13 residues long. The germline V and J ends were trimmed by 3 bases and 5 bases, with 8 bases remaining between them. CDR3 loop: CASSQNYDQPQHF. CDR3 coding DNA: TGCGCCAGCAGCCAGAATTACGATCAGCCCCAGCATTTT.

J is TRBJ1-4 and V is TRBV30, with D possibly matching TRBD1 (6 bases). Per germline, CDR1 GTSNPN and CDR2 SVGIG (reference sequence). The CDR3 consists of 16 residues. The V end was cut by 1 base, the J end by 5 bases, with 17 bases between. As DNA, the CDR3 is TGTGCCTGGAGTGAGATGGGCAGGGGCAGAAATGAAAAACTGTTTTTT. Translating gives CAWSEMGRGRNEKLFF.

This clone came up a few times. The chain links TRBV29-1 to TRBJ2-3; perhaps TRBD2 as D (7 bases). The germline V gene has CDR1 SQVTM and CDR2 ANQGSEA. The ends were cut back, 4 bases at V and 2 bases at J, with 13 bases in the middle. The CDR3 has 14 residues. The CDR3 loop reads CSVGRGGLTDTQYF. CDR3 DNA sequence: TGCAGCGTTGGCAGGGGAGGGCTCACAGATACGCAGTATTTT.

In this sample, this clone turned up once. J is TRBJ2-7 and V is TRBV4-1; 7 bases are a match to TRBD2. CDR3 length equals 15 residues. Per the germline V gene, CDR1 is MGHRA and CDR2 is YSYEKL. J was trimmed by 3 bases and V by 1 base; bases with no gene match: 6. CDR3 sequence: CASSQVLAVRYEQYF. CDR3 in DNA: TGCGCCAGCAGCCAAGTCCTAGCGGTCCGCTACGAGCAGTACTTC.

The chain combines TRBV29-1 with TRBJ2-3, with D uncertain. V shed 6 bases and J shed 4 bases, with 8 bases lying between them. Germline V CDR1 and CDR2: SQVTM, ANQGSEA. This CDR3 is built from 11 residues. This CDR3 is CSVSRPDTQYF. CDR3 DNA sequence: TGCAGCGTCTCCCGTCCAGATACGCAGTATTTT.

V gene TRBV2 combines with J gene TRBJ2-3; TRBD2 matches at 11 bases. The V gene end was trimmed by 10 bases and the J gene end by 3 bases; junction bases not matched to a gene: 3. The CDR3 is made up of 13 amino acids. The germline V gene has CDR1 SNHLY and CDR2 FYNNEI. The CDR3 loop reads CANSGGETDTQYF. In DNA form, the CDR3 reads TGTGCCAATAGCGGGGGGGAAACAGATACGCAGTATTTT.

The chain carries TRBV11-2 and TRBJ1-4; D is uncertain. This CDR3 region has 15 residues. The V end lost 1 base, the J end lost 0 bases, and 6 bases lay between the germline ends. CDR1 and CDR2 (germline): SGHAT, FQNNGV. This CDR3 reads CASSLVGATNEKLFF. DNA of the CDR3: TGTGCCAGCAGCTTAGTCGGTGCAACTAATGAAAAACTGTTTTTT.

This clone was detected once. The chain has TRBV5-6 and TRBJ2-7; 8 nucleotides agree with TRBD2. The CDR3 totals 15 residues. CDR1 is SGHDT, CDR2 YYEEEE, per germline. V gave up 4 bases and J gave up 2 bases; unmatched junction bases: 8. The DNA for the CDR3 is TGTGCCAGCAGCCTATTAGCGGGGCAGACCTACGAGCAGTACTTC. This encodes CASSLLAGQTYEQYF. The complete variable domain, with remaining parts taken from reference TRBV5-6 and TRBJ2-7, reads DAGVTQSPTHLIKTRGQQVTLRCSPKSGHDTVSWYQQALGQGPQFIFQYYEEEERQRGNFPDRFSGHQFPNYSSELNVNALLLGDSALYLCASSLLAGQTYEQYFGPGTRLTVT.

This clone turned up a few times. This chain uses TRBV7-9 with TRBJ2-5; D unresolved. Trimming removed 1 base at V and 0 bases at J, with 9 bases between. The CDR3 consists of 15 residues. Germline CDR1 SEHNR, CDR2 FQNEAQ (reference sequence). The CDR3 sequence is CASSLGLGNQETQYF. Here the CDR3 DNA reads TGTGCCAGCAGCTTAGGGTTGGGCAACCAAGAGACCCAGTACTTC.

In this sample, this clone turned up a few times. This sequence joins TRBV30 and TRBJ2-5, with 9 bases aligning to TRBD1. Looked up from germline, CDR1 is GTSNPN and CDR2 is SVGIG (reference sequence). The CDR3 extends over 14 amino acids. Trimming cost V 4 bases and J 7 bases; bases outside gene matches: 10. The CDR3 sequence: CAWTLGQGLGTQYF. CDR3 sequence (DNA): TGTGCCTGGACACTGGGACAGGGCTTGGGGACCCAGTACTTC. Filled out from reference TRBV30 and TRBJ2-5, the complete variable domain reads SQTIHQWPATLVQPVGSPLSLECTVEGTSNPNLYWYRQAAGRGLQLLFYSVGIGQISSEVPQNLSASRPQDRQFILSSKKLLLSDSGFYLCAWTLGQGLGTQYFGPGTRLLVL.

This clone has only a few counts. The genes are TRBV29-1 and TRBJ2-1; 7 positions agree with TRBD1. The CDR3 totals 13 residues. Trimming at V came to 7 bases and at J to 2 bases, leaving 5 bases not matched to a gene. The germline V gene encodes CDR1 SQVTM and CDR2 ANQGSEA. The CDR3 DNA reads as TGCAGCGGTGAGGGGGCCCCCTACAATGAGCAGTTCTTC. Translating it yields CSGEGAPYNEQFF.

The chain is built from TRBV2 and TRBJ2-5, with D tentatively TRBD1 or TRBD2 (6 bases each). Germline-derived CDR1 and CDR2 are SNHLY and FYNNEI. The CDR3 covers 13 residues. The V gene lost 8 bases and the J gene lost 6 bases, with 16 bases spanning the gap. CDR3: CASHEDGGQTQYF. The CDR3 DNA follows: TGTGCCAGCCACGAAGATGGGGGGCAGACCCAGTACTTC.

CDR3 in DNA: TGTGCCAGCACTGACGCAGTGAACACCGGGGAGCTGTTTTTT. This codes for CASTDAVNTGELFF. The V call is TRBV6-1, the J call TRBJ2-2, with no clear D. CDR1 and CDR2 (germline): MNHNS, SASEGT. Trimming removed 7 bases at V and 1 base at J, with 10 bases between. The CDR3 consists of 14 residues.

The chain has TRBV21-1 and TRBJ2-7; the listed D gene, TRBD1, was not tested against the DNA. TRBV21-1 is described as a pseudogene. This CDR3 contains 17 residues. The CDR3, as DNA: TGTGCCAGCAGCTCTCCCTCCTCCGGGACAGGGGGCCACGAGCAGTACTTC. It yields the protein CASSSPSSGTGGHEQYF.

The chain couples TRBV23-1 to TRBJ1-4; no firm D call. TRBV23-1 is an ORF; its function is uncertain. This CDR3 has 17 amino acids. The V and J ends lost 3 bases and 6 bases respectively, with 20 bases between them. The CDR3 protein is CASSHADEGGSYEKLFF. Here the CDR3 DNA reads TGCGCCAGCAGTCATGCGGACGAGGGAGGATCTTATGAAAAACTGTTTTTT.

This clone was picked up a small number of times. This rearrangement joins TRBV29-1 to TRBJ2-7, with a possible D match to TRBD1 (6 bases). The CDR3 runs to 14 residues. The V end lost 0 bases, the J end lost 3 bases, and 12 bases lay between the germline ends. CDR1 is SQVTM, CDR2 ANQGSEA, per germline. CDR3 coding DNA: TGCAGCGTTGAAGATGGGTCCAGGGGCTACGAGCAGTACTTC. It codes for CSVEDGSRGYEQYF.